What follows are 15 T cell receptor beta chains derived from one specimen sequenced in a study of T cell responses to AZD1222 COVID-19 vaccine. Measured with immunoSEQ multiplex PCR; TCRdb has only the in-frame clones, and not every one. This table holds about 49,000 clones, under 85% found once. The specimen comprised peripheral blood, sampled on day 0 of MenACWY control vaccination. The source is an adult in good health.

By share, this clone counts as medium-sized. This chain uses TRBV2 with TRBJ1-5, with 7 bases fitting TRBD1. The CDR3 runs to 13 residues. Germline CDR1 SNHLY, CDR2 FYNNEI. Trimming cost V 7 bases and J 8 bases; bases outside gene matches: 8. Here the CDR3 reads CASTDRLGKPQHF. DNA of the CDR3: TGTGCCAGCACGGACAGGCTAGGGAAGCCCCAGCATTTT.

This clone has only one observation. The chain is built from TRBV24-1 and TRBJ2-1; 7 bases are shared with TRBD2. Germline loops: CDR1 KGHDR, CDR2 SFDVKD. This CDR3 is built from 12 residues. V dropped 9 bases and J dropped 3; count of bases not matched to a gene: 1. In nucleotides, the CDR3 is TGTGCCACCGGGAGGGACTACAATGAGCAGTTCTTC. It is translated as CATGRDYNEQFF.

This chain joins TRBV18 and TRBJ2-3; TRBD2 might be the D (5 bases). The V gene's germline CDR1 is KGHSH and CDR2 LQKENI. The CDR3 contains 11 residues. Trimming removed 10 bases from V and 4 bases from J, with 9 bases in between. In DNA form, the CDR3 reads TGTGCCACGGAGAGGGCAGATACGCAGTATTTT. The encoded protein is CATERADTQYF.

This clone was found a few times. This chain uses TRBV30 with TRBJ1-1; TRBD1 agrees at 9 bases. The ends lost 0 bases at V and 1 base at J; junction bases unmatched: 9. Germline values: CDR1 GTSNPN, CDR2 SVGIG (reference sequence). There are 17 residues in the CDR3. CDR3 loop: CAWSVGRTQGANTEAFF. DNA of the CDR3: TGTGCCTGGAGTGTCGGAAGAACACAGGGGGCGAACACTGAAGCTTTCTTT.

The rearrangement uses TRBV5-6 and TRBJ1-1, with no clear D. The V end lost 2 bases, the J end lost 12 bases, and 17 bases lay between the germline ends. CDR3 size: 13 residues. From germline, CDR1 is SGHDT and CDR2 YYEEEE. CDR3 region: CASSFSRAQMTFF. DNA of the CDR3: TGTGCCAGCAGCTTTTCCCGTGCGCAGATGACTTTCTTT.

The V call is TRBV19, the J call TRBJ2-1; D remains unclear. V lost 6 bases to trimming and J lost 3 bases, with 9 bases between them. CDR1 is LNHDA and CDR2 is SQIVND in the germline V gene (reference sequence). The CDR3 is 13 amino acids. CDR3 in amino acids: CASRSDGYNEQFF. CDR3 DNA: TGTGCCAGTAGGTCAGACGGCTACAATGAGCAGTTCTTC.

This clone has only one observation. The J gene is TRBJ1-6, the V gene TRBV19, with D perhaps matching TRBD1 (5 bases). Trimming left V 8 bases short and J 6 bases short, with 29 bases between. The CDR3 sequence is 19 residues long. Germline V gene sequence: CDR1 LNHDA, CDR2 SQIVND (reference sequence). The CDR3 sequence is CASPPPGGPGWGGNSPLHF. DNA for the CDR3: TGTGCCAGTCCCCCTCCGGGCGGCCCGGGGTGGGGGGGTAATTCACCCCTCCACTTT.

As DNA, the CDR3 is TGTGCCAGCTCAGGGGGCACAGATACGCAGTATTTT. Its translation is CASSGGTDTQYF. The rearrangement links TRBV18 to TRBJ2-3; D is uncertain. Germline CDR1 is KGHSH and CDR2 is LQKENI. The V end was cut by 5 bases, the J end by 1 base, with 4 bases between. The CDR3 loop spans 12 amino acids.

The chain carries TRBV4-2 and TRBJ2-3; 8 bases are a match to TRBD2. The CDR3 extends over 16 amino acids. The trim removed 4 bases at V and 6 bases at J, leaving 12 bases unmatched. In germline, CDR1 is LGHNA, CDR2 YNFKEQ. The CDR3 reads CASSRTPGLEMDTQYF. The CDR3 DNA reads TGTGCCAGCAGCCGAACTCCGGGACTAGAGATGGATACGCAGTATTTT.

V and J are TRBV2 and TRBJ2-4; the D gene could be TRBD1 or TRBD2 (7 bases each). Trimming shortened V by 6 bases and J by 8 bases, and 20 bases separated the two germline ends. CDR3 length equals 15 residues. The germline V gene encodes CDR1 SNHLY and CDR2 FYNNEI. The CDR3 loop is CASRWEGAREDIQYF. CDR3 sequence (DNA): TGTGCCAGCAGGTGGGAGGGGGCGCGGGAAGACATTCAGTACTTC.

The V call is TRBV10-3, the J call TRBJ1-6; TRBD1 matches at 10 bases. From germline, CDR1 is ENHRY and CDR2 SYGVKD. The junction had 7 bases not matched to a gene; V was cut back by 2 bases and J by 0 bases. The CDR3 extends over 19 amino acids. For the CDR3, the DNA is TGTGCCATCAGTGAGGACAGGGGGCCGATAAGCTCCTATAATTCACCCCTCCACTTT. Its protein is CAISEDRGPISSYNSPLHF.

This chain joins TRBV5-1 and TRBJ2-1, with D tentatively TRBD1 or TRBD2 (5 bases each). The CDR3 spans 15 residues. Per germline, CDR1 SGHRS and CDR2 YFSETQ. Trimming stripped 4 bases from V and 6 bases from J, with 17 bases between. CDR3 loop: CASSLTGTVSNEQFF. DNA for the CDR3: TGCGCCAGCAGCCTGACCGGGACCGTAAGCAATGAGCAGTTCTTC.

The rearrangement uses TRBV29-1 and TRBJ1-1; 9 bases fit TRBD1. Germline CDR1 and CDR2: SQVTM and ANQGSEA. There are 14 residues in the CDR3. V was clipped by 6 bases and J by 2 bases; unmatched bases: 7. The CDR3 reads CSVHTGGINTEAFF. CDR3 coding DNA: TGCAGCGTACATACAGGGGGCATAAACACTGAAGCTTTCTTT.

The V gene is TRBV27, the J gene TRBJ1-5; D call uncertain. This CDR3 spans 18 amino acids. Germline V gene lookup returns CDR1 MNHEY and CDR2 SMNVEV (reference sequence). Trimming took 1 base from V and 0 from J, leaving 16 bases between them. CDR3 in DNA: TGTGCCAGCAGTTTATTGGCCCCGGAATTTTATAGCAATCAGCCCCAGCATTTT. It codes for CASSLLAPEFYSNQPQHF.

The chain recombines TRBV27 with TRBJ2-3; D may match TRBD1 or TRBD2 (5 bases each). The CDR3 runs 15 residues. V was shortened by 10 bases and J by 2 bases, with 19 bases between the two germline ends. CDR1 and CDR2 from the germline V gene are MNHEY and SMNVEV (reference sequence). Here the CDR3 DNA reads TGTGCCACGGTGACTTCTGGGGGAACCACAGATACGCAGTATTTT. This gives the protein CATVTSGGTTDTQYF.